This is a list of T cell receptor beta chains from one sample in a study of blood T cell repertoires in COVID-19. Profiled with immunoSEQ multiplex PCR; TCRdb holds only in-frame clones, not every one. Of hundreds of thousands of clones in the sample, roughly 86% were seen once. The specimen sequenced was peripheral blood. The receptors come from a human donor in a cohort sampled during active COVID-19. CDR3s include the opening cysteine and the closing phenylalanine or tryptophan. The D gene is left open where the match is weak.

D gene,J gene,V gene,CDR3 DNA,CDR3 protein
TRBD2,TRBJ2-5,TRBV5-1,TGCGCCAGCACCGGGACTAGCGGGAGTTTTGAGACCCAGTACTTC,CASTGTSGSFETQYF
-,TRBJ2-1,TRBV6-4,TGTGCCAGCAGTGACTCAGGGGGGGGTAACGATGAGCAGTTCTTC,CASSDSGGGNDEQFF
TRBD1,TRBJ1-1,TRBV19,TGTGCCAGTAGTCCCATCAGGACAGGGAACACTGAAGCTTTCTTT,CASSPIRTGNTEAFF
-,TRBJ2-7,TRBV2,TGTGCCAGCAGTGAATTGGCAGGGGACAACGAGCAGTACTTC,CASSELAGDNEQYF
TRBD1,TRBJ2-7,TRBV30,TGTGCCTGGACCCTTCGGGGACAGAGCTCCTACGAGCAGTACTTC,CAWTLRGQSSYEQYF
-,TRBJ2-2,TRBV7-6,TGTGCCAGCAGCCCGTCCGGTGTGTTTTTT,CASSPSGVFF
-,TRBJ2-1,TRBV24-1,TGTGCCACCGGGGGAGGGGGGCGCTCGAGGAATGAGCAGTTCTTC,CATGGGGRSRNEQFF
TRBD1,TRBJ2-1,TRBV5-1,TGCGCCAGCAGCTTACCACAGGGGACCGGGTCGGACAATGAGCAGTTCTTC,CASSLPQGTGSDNEQFF
TRBD1,TRBJ1-6,TRBV5-4,TGTGCCAGCAGCCGGGGGACAGGGGGCGCGGAATCACCCCTCCACTTT,CASSRGTGGAESPLHF
TRBD1,TRBJ2-7,TRBV10-3,TGTGCCATCAGTGACCCGACAGGGGCCTCCTACGAGCAGTACTTC,CAISDPTGASYEQYF
-,TRBJ1-2,TRBV12-3/TRBV12-4,TGTGCCAGCAGTGGGGGGGATGGCTACACCTTC,CASSGGDGYTF
-,TRBJ2-3,TRBV20-1,TGCAGTGCTAGTTTCCCTAGCGACCAAGATACGCAGTATTTT,CSASFPSDQDTQYF
TRBD1,TRBJ1-1,TRBV5-1,TGCGCCAGCAGCTCCGACAGGGGGGTGGACACTGAAGCTTTCTTT,CASSSDRGVDTEAFF
TRBD1,TRBJ1-2,TRBV24-1,TGTGCCACCAGTGATGCCGACAGGGACTATGGCTACACCTTC,CATSDADRDYGYTF
-,TRBJ2-1,TRBV5-4,TGTGCCAGCAGCATAAGGTCGGGAGAAAACAATGAGCAGTTCTTC,CASSIRSGENNEQFF